One TCR beta chain is described in this entry. Its antigen specificity is not known. Base quality data are lacking; no much larger clone is found one base away. TCR beta chain CDR3 regions were immunosequenced using the ImmunoSEQ Assay (Adaptive Biotechnologies). Processing in the source paper ran as follows. TCRB rearrangements, read counts, read proportions and gene usage were exported through the ImmunoSEQ Analyzer platform. T-cell clonality was calculated from productive rearrangements as 1 minus Pielou's evenness. Clonal space homeostasis binned clonotypes as rare, small, medium, large or hyperexpanded (0.01 to 1 of the repertoire). TCR productive clonality was compared across immune clusters C1, C2 and C3 using the Wilcoxon rank sum test. TCRdb provides this immuneACCESS table in a form limited to in-frame rearrangements. Some clones are lacking; in checked studies, under half of them reflect an unresolved V gene, and why the rest are absent is not known. From that table come the V and J calls and clone size; the DNA was used to work out D and trimming. Within this sample are about 1,100 clones, with about 70% of them counted one time only. The ten largest make up about 9.4% of the sample.

Taken from cysteine to phenylalanine, the CDR3 has 14 residues. CDR3 DNA is the only sequence kept; it has 42 bases, read in frame from the first base. CDR1 and CDR2, per the germline V gene, are SQVTM and ANQGSEA. Between the V and J ends, shortened by 5 bases and 4 bases respectively, the junction contains 16 bases. Specimens were post-treatment primary, local recurrence and metastasis tumors from poor-prognosis patients. This entry belongs to a study of the immune and genomic landscape of osteosarcoma (dated by TCRdb to 2019 to 2021). A note on the overall study: A total of 50 or so pediatric and adult patients with high-grade osteosarcoma made up the overall cohort, and the median age at diagnosis was about 27 years (range roughly 5-85). To define immunogenic potential, the study profiled osteosarcoma specimens using whole genome, RNA and T-cell receptor sequencing, along with immunohistochemistry and reverse phase protein arrays. In the overall cohort, about three fifths of patients were male, and over 75% had localized disease at diagnosis. The cohort was enriched for poor-risk disease, as unfavorable pathologic response to standard therapy was shown in approximately 76% of the cohort and 67% of the cohort were deceased. An explanation for the limited clinical activity of immune checkpoint inhibitors in osteosarcoma was sought in the study. To characterize the osteosarcoma immunogenomic landscape, TCR sequencing results were integrated with transcriptome, protein array and immunostaining data. Each of a few patients provided a couple of samples from the same tumor site. General study outcomes and caveats: Productive TCR clonality was found to be low overall, with an average of 0.09 and a maximum of 0.3, which suggested limited T-cell clonal expansion. Sample size was not determined by any statistical method, because osteosarcoma is rare and all possible samples were collected. Higher TCR productive clonality was observed in the immune-hot C3 cluster than in the cold C1 cluster, although TCR productive clonality remained low overall. Alongside the frozen tumor specimens, matched blood was collected from only a couple of patients. The clonality benchmarks were taken from external normal skin and healthy peripheral blood data instead of from matched normal tissue. In five cases, a single hyperexpanded clone dominated the repertoire, and each of these five cases had fewer than 100 T-cell clonotypes.

The chain joins TRBV29-1 to TRBJ2-3, with the D gene uncertain. Sequencing was carried out using primary tumor tissue from soft tissue. The sample's cell subset or site label is to be understood as: resected primary osteosarcoma tumor. This TCR was sampled from a man in his thirties or forties with osteosarcoma. The age is the age at diagnosis. The nucleotides are TGCAGCGTTTCGGAGAGTTACCGTTCAGATACGCAGTATTTT. It encodes CSVSESYRSDTQYF.